This paragraph covers one T cell receptor (beta chain) sequence. Its antigen is unknown. The ends were cut back, 3 bases at V and 4 bases at J, with 13 bases in the middle. The CDR3 has 14 residues. Per germline, CDR1 SEHNR and CDR2 FQNEAQ (reference sequence). Via MiXCR, TCRdb re-called the reads, giving one row per CDR3 protein. The repertoire holds around 200,000 distinct CDR3 sequences, with about a sixth as singletons. The data are from a study of T cell repertoires in cytomegalovirus infection. Across the study: In public TCR beta signatures, there were indications of both CMV infection and matching HLA type.

Study-wide results and caveats: CMV-specific TCR beta clonotypes restricted by HLA-C were the ones dominating the ex vivo response. Cumulative public TCR beta family frequency identified carriers of CMV plus the relevant HLA.

Sequencing was done on a sample of CD8+ T cells from PBMCs. This TCR derives from a human donor in good health (CMV status not recorded). Some clones in this sample may be carry-over from other donors' samples. This chain joins TRBV7-9 and TRBJ2-7; D may match TRBD1 or TRBD2 (5 bases each). CDR3 residues: CASSFPGRTYEQYF. The CDR3 nucleotides read TGTGCCAGCAGCTTCCCGGGACGGACTTACGAGCAGTACTTC.